These T cell receptor beta chains were read from a single sample in a study of vaccination effects on CD4 cells after COVID-19. Antigen specificity for these receptors is unknown. The repertoire was sequenced with immunoSEQ multiplex PCR; TCRdb's copy has only in-frame clones and lacks some. Altogether under 50,000 clones are present, about 67% being singletons, with the ten largest covering 5% to 6.5%. This specimen was CD4+ T cells from PBMCs cultured without peptide, taken before COVID-19 vaccination. These receptors originate from a human donor who received a COVID-19 vaccine. Both conserved end residues are part of each CDR3. Each record gives: J gene, V gene, D gene, clone size, CDR3 protein, CDR3 DNA. D genes are given only for firm matches. Some rows have no size entry. The others give once, few or many, or a class for an expanded clone.

j_gene: TRBJ1-2
v_gene: TRBV4-3
d_gene: TRBD1
abundance: NA
CDR3aa: CASSQDLIGTGGDYGYTF
CDR3nt: TGCGCCAGCAGCCAAGACCTTATCGGGACAGGAGGGGACTATGGCTACACCTTC

j_gene: TRBJ1-1
v_gene: TRBV7-9
d_gene: TRBD1
abundance: NA
CDR3aa: CASSFSRGTEAFF
CDR3nt: TGTGCCAGCAGCTTTAGCAGGGGGACTGAAGCTTTCTTT

j_gene: TRBJ1-2
v_gene: TRBV18
d_gene: TRBD1
abundance: NA
CDR3aa: CASSAGGRGNYGYTF
CDR3nt: TGTGCCAGCTCGGCAGGGGGCAGGGGTAACTATGGCTACACCTTC

j_gene: TRBJ2-7
v_gene: TRBV5-5
d_gene: NA
abundance: few
CDR3aa: CASSVGPKAVDPGEQYF
CDR3nt: TGTGCCAGCAGCGTGGGGCCAAAGGCAGTGGACCCGGGCGAGCAGTACTTC

j_gene: TRBJ1-5
v_gene: TRBV5-1
d_gene: NA
abundance: NA
CDR3aa: CASSLSPRGEGQPQHF
CDR3nt: TGCGCCAGCAGCTTGTCCCCCCGGGGTGAGGGACAGCCCCAGCATTTT

j_gene: TRBJ1-1
v_gene: TRBV11-2
d_gene: NA
abundance: few
CDR3aa: CASSLSITAEAFF
CDR3nt: TGTGCCAGCAGCTTGTCTATCACGGCCGAAGCTTTCTTT

j_gene: TRBJ2-5
v_gene: TRBV27
d_gene: NA
abundance: NA
CDR3aa: CASSPQQVQETQYF
CDR3nt: TGTGCCAGCAGTCCCCAGCAGGTACAAGAGACCCAGTACTTC

j_gene: TRBJ1-1
v_gene: TRBV30
d_gene: NA
abundance: NA
CDR3aa: CAWSSLGEAFF
CDR3nt: TGTGCCTGGAGTAGTCTAGGGGAAGCTTTCTTT

j_gene: TRBJ2-7
v_gene: TRBV5-1
d_gene: NA
abundance: NA
CDR3aa: CASSLGRSSYEQYF
CDR3nt: TGCGCCAGCAGCTTGGGCAGAAGCTCCTACGAGCAGTACTTC

j_gene: TRBJ1-2
v_gene: TRBV27
d_gene: TRBD1
abundance: NA
CDR3aa: CASSFSPRGFNYGYTF
CDR3nt: TGTGCCAGCAGTTTTTCCCCCAGGGGGTTTAACTATGGCTACACCTTC

j_gene: TRBJ1-4
v_gene: TRBV5-1
d_gene: TRBD1
abundance: NA
CDR3aa: CASSPGTGRTSEKLFF
CDR3nt: TGCGCCAGCAGCCCAGGGACAGGAAGGACTAGTGAAAAACTGTTTTTT

j_gene: TRBJ2-5
v_gene: TRBV5-1
d_gene: NA
abundance: NA
CDR3aa: CASSPTSETQYF
CDR3nt: TGCGCCAGCAGTCCAACGTCGGAGACCCAGTACTTC

j_gene: TRBJ2-4
v_gene: TRBV6-1
d_gene: NA
abundance: NA
CDR3aa: CASSDFGFRNIQYF
CDR3nt: TGTGCCAGCAGTGATTTCGGGTTCCGAAACATTCAGTACTTC

j_gene: TRBJ1-1
v_gene: TRBV19
d_gene: NA
abundance: NA
CDR3aa: CASSISLRTVPEAFF
CDR3nt: TGTGCCAGTAGTATCTCCCTCAGGACGGTCCCCGAGGCTTTCTTT

j_gene: TRBJ1-6
v_gene: TRBV4-1
d_gene: NA
abundance: NA
CDR3aa: CASSHVGSPLHF
CDR3nt: TGCGCCAGCAGCCATGTTGGTTCACCCCTCCACTTT